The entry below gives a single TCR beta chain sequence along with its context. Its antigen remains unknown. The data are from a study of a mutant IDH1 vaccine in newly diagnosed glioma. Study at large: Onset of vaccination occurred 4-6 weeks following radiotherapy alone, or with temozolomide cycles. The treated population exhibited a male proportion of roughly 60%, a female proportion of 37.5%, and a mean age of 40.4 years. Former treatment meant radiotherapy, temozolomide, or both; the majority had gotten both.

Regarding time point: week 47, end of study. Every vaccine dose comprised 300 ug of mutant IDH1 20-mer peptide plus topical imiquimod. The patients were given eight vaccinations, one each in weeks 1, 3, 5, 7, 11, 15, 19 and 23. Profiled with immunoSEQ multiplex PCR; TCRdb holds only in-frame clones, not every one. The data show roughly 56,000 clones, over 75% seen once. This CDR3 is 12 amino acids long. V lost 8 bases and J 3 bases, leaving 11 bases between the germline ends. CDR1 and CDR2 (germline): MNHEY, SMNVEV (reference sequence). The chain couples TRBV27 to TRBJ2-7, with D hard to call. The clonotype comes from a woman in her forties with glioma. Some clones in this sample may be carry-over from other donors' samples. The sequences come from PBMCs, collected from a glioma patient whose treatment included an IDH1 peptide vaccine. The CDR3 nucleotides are TGTGCCAGCCCCCCCTCGGGCTACGAGCAGTACTTC. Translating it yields CASPPSGYEQYF.